Sequencing of this T cell receptor (beta chain) was carried out in a study of blood T cell repertoires in COVID-19. Whole-study context: The United States, Italy and Spain were the sources of the acute and convalescent COVID-19 samples. PBMCs, B-cell-depleted T cells, or T cells were the source of the cDNA or gDNA that made up the material.

Source study methods: From reference gene primer amplification, estimates of nucleated cell counts were derived. Profiled with immunoSEQ multiplex PCR; TCRdb holds only in-frame clones, not every one. Clonal size and the V and J genes are those of that table, whereas D and trimming came from the DNA. The table lists about 99,000 clones, around nine tenths of them singletons. Germline CDR1 SGDLS, CDR2 YYNGEE. The CDR3 consists of 14 residues. V dropped 3 bases and J dropped 1; count of bases not matched to a gene: 4. Input material: peripheral blood. The chain combines TRBV9 with TRBJ2-7; 7 bases agree with TRBD1. This TCR was recovered from a man between 45 and 60 years old in a cohort sampled during active COVID-19. This CDR3 is CASSAQGTSYEQYF. The DNA for the CDR3 is TGTGCCAGCAGCGCACAGGGGACATCCTACGAGCAGTACTTC.